One sample yielded the 16 T cell receptor beta chains listed below, sequenced in a study of T cells in Graves' hyperthyroidism and ophthalmopathy. RNA transcripts provided the source from which TCR beta CDR3 regions were amplified. The TCR CDR3 first-round RT-PCR relied on the HTBI primer set. TCRdb reanalysed the multiplex PCR reads using MiXCR and keeps one entry per CDR3 protein. The sample comprises about 580,000 distinct CDR3 sequences, more than 11% of which are singletons, and under 7% rests with the top ten. The sequencing input was blood. These receptors originate from a woman aged 25-40 years with Graves' hyperthyroidism that later progressed to Graves' ophthalmopathy.

This clonotype was found many times. The chain carries TRBV25-1 and TRBJ2-1, with TRBD1 matching over 7 bases. The J segment lost 1 base and the V segment lost 4 bases, leaving 7 bases of the junction unmatched. The V gene's germline CDR1 is MGHDK and CDR2 SYGVNS. There are 16 residues in the CDR3. CDR3 nucleotides: TGTGCCAGCAGTGTTACCGGGACAGAGTCCTACAATGAGCAGTTCTTC. This sequence encodes CASSVTGTESYNEQFF.

This clonotype was seen at least ten times. The chain joins TRBV18 to TRBJ1-2; maybe TRBD1 (5 bases). The germline CDR1 and CDR2 sequences are KGHSH and LQKENI. The CDR3 sequence is 13 residues long. Between the trimmed V and J ends, which lost 0 bases and 6 bases, there was a span of 8 bases. The CDR3 loop reads CASSPPSGNGYTF. In DNA form, the CDR3 reads TGTGCCAGCTCACCACCATCAGGGAATGGCTACACCTTC.

J is TRBJ2-1 and V is TRBV9; 9 positions agree with TRBD2. J gave up 6 bases and V 4 bases, and 20 bases lay outside the gene matches. This CDR3 region has 19 residues. CDR1 and CDR2 (germline): SGDLS, YYNGEE. Here the CDR3 DNA reads TGTGCCAGCAGCCCGCGGGGTAGCGGGAGTACCTCACCCATCAATGAGCAGTTCTTC. This gives the protein CASSPRGSGSTSPINEQFF.

V gene TRBV5-6 combines with J gene TRBJ2-2; 14 nucleotides match TRBD2. V trimming: 4 bases; J trimming: 1 base; junction bases outside the gene matches: 9. There are 19 residues in the CDR3. Germline-derived CDR1 and CDR2 are SGHDT and YYEEEE. DNA for the CDR3: TGTGCCAGCAGCGCGGGGCGGGGACTAGCGGGGGAGAACACCGGGGAGCTGTTTTTT. Protein sequence: CASSAGRGLAGENTGELFF. The full variable domain, its missing parts supplied by reference TRBV5-6 and TRBJ2-2, is DAGVTQSPTHLIKTRGQQVTLRCSPKSGHDTVSWYQQALGQGPQFIFQYYEEEERQRGNFPDRFSGHQFPNYSSELNVNALLLGDSALYLCASSAGRGLAGENTGELFFGEGSRLTVL.

This clonotype was picked up many times. The V gene is TRBV18, the J gene TRBJ1-1; D is ambiguous. Deletions cut 2 bases from V and 5 bases from J, with 12 bases between. Germline loops: CDR1 KGHSH, CDR2 LQKENI. The length of the CDR3 is 14 residues. This CDR3 reads CASSPVDLGTEAFF. The CDR3 DNA follows: TGTGCCAGCTCACCAGTGGATCTCGGGACTGAAGCTTTCTTT.

This clonotype was counted at least ten times. This sequence joins TRBV9 and TRBJ1-2; no firm D call. V was trimmed by 0 bases and J by 2 bases, leaving 14 bases between them. The CDR3 extends over 16 amino acids. Germline lookup yields CDR1 SGDLS and CDR2 YYNGEE. In DNA, the CDR3 is TGTGCCAGCAGCGTAGCTACGGGTCCGACGAACTATGGCTACACCTTC. This encodes CASSVATGPTNYGYTF.

This clonotype was counted between two and nine times. The chain recombines TRBV30 with TRBJ2-7; D is unclear. CDR3 length equals 14 residues. V gave up 0 bases and J gave up 0 bases, with 9 bases separating them. The germline gives CDR1 GTSNPN, CDR2 SVGIG (reference sequence). Here the CDR3 DNA reads TGTGCCTGGAGTGTACAATTAGACTCCTACGAGCAGTACTTC. Encoded protein: CAWSVQLDSYEQYF.

This clonotype was counted at least ten times. V is TRBV12-3 or TRBV12-4 and J is TRBJ2-7; tentative D call: TRBD2 (6 bases). The V gene lost 6 bases and the J gene lost 6 bases, with 18 bases spanning the gap. There are 14 residues in the CDR3. CDR3: CASSPPAGLSEQYF. The CDR3, as DNA: TGTGCCAGCAGCCCGCCAGCGGGCCTTTCCGAGCAGTACTTC.

This chain uses TRBV18 with TRBJ1-3, with a possible D match to TRBD1 (5 bases). Trimming took off 3 bases at V and 0 bases at J, with 9 bases between the two ends. Looked up from germline, CDR1 is KGHSH and CDR2 is LQKENI. The CDR3 has 15 amino acids. DNA of the CDR3: TGTGCCAGCTCACCTTTGGACAACTCTGGAAACACCATATATTTT. Its protein product is CASSPLDNSGNTIYF.

V usage is TRBV24-1 and J usage is TRBJ2-6; 8 nucleotides align to TRBD2. The CDR3 length is 17 residues. Germline trimming cut 4 bases from V and 4 bases from J; bases unmatched to any gene: 8. Germline V gives CDR1 KGHDR, CDR2 SFDVKD. The CDR3 reads CATSDRGGARGANVLTF. The CDR3 DNA follows: TGTGCCACCAGTGACCGGGGGGGCGCGAGGGGGGCCAACGTCCTGACTTTC.

In regard to this clonotype: A single base separates this from a much larger clone, so it may be a read error. The chain is built from TRBV6-2 or TRBV6-3 and TRBJ2-3, with 9 bases aligning to TRBD2. This CDR3 spans 16 amino acids. Germline V gene lookup returns CDR1 MNHEY and CDR2 SVGEGT. The junction had 4 bases not matched to a gene; V was cut back by 2 bases and J by 1 base. The DNA of the CDR3 is TGTGCCAGCAGTTACGGCGCTAGCGGGGGCACAGATACGCAGTATTTT. Translated, it gives CASSYGASGGTDTQYF.

The rearrangement links TRBV20-1 to TRBJ2-1; D gene uncertain. CDR1 and CDR2 (germline): DFQATT, SNEGSKA (reference sequence). The CDR3 loop spans 11 amino acids. Between the trimmed V and J ends, which lost 3 bases and 10 bases, there was a span of 10 bases. The CDR3 sequence is CSAREANEQFF. The DNA for the CDR3 is TGCAGTGCTAGGGAAGCGAACGAGCAGTTCTTC.

This clonotype was observed many times. The rearrangement joins TRBV10-3 to TRBJ2-1; 10 bases fit TRBD2. Germline CDR1 ENHRY, CDR2 SYGVKD. Trimming at V came to 5 bases and at J to 6 bases, leaving 13 bases not matched to a gene. This CDR3 has 17 residues. As DNA, the CDR3 is TGTGCCATCAGTATTTCCACGCTAGCGGGAGTAGCCAATGAGCAGTTCTTC. Protein sequence: CAISISTLAGVANEQFF.

Many counts were recorded for this clonotype. CDR3 sequence reads: CASSPGTGTSYEQYF. CDR3 coding DNA: TGTGCCAGCAGCCCAGGGACTGGGACCTCCTACGAGCAGTACTTC. The chain is built from TRBV7-2 and TRBJ2-7, with a possible D match to TRBD2 (6 bases). The CDR3 is made up of 15 amino acids. Per the germline V gene, CDR1 is SGHTA and CDR2 is FQGNSA. V lost 5 bases, J lost 0 bases, and 14 bases lay in between.

The chain's CDR3 is CACWEGGAAKNIQYF. The CDR3 DNA is TGTGCCTGTTGGGAGGGCGGGGCCGCCAAAAACATTCAGTACTTC. V gene TRBV30 combines with J gene TRBJ2-4; TRBD2 matches 7 bases. The CDR3 covers 15 residues. Germline V gene sequence: CDR1 GTSNPN, CDR2 SVGIG (reference sequence). V dropped 6 bases and J dropped 1; count of bases not matched to a gene: 9. Complete variable domain (other parts from reference TRBV30 and TRBJ2-4): SQTIHQWPATLVQPVGSPLSLECTVEGTSNPNLYWYRQAAGRGLQLLFYSVGIGQISSEVPQNLSASRPQDRQFILSSKKLLLSDSGFYLCACWEGGAAKNIQYFGAGTRLSVL.

This clonotype occurred many times. V and J are TRBV7-9 and TRBJ2-3; D remains unclear. V lost 1 base and J lost 4, with 6 bases in between. Germline V CDR1 and CDR2: SEHNR, FQNEAQ (reference sequence). This CDR3 spans 13 amino acids. This CDR3 is CASSLGQPDTQYF. The CDR3 region has the DNA TGTGCCAGCAGCTTAGGGCAGCCAGATACGCAGTATTTT.